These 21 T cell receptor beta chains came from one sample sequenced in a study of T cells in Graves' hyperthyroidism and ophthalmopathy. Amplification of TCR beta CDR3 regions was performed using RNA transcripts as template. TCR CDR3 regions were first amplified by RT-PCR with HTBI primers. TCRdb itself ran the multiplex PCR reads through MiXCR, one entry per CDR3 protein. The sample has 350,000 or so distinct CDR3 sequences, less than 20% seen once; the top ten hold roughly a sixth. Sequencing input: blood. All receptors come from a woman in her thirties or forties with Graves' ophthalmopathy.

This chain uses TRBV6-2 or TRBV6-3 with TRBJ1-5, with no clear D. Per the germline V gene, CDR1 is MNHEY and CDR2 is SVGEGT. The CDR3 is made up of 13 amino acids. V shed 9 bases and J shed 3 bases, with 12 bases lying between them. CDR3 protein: CARIRTTNQPQHF. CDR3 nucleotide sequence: TGTGCCAGGATTCGGACGACCAATCAGCCCCAGCATTTT.

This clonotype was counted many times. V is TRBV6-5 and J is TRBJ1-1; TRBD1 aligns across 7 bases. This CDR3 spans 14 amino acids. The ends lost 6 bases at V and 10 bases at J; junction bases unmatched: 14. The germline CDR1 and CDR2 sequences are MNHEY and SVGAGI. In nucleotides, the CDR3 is TGTGCCAGCAGCATACAGGGGAAAAATGTTGGAGCTTTCTTT. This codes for CASSIQGKNVGAFF.

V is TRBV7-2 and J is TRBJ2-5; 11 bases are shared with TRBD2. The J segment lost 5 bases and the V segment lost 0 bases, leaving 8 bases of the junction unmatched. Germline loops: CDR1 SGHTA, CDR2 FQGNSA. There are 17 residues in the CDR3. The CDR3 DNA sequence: TGTGCCAGCAGCTTAGCCCTAGCGGGAGGAGTCGGGGAGACCCAGTACTTC. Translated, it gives CASSLALAGGVGETQYF.

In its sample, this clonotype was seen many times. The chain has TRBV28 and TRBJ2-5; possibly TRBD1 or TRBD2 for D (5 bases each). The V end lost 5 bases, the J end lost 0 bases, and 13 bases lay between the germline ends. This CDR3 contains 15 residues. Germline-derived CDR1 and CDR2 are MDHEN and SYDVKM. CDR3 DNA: TGTGCCAGCAGTCCCGGGACCCGAAACCAAGAGACCCAGTACTTC. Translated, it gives CASSPGTRNQETQYF.

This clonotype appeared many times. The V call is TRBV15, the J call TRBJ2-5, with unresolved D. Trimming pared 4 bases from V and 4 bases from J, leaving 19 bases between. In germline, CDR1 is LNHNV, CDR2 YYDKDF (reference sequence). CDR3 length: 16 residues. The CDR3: CATSTRTSPAGETQYF. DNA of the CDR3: TGTGCCACCAGCACGCGGACCTCGCCGGCAGGAGAGACCCAGTACTTC.

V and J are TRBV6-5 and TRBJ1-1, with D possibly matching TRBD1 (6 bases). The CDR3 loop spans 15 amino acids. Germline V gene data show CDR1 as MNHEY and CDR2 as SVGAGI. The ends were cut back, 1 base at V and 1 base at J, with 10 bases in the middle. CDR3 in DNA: TGTGCCAGCAGTTACTTTGTCAGGGGGAACACTGAAGCTTTCTTT. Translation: CASSYFVRGNTEAFF.

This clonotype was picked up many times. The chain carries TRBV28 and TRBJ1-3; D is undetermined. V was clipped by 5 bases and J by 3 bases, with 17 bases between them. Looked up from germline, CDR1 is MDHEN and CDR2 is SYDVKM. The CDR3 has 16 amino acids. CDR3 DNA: TGTGCCAGCAGTCCCACTGCACCCACTTATGGAAACACCATATATTTT. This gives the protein CASSPTAPTYGNTIYF.

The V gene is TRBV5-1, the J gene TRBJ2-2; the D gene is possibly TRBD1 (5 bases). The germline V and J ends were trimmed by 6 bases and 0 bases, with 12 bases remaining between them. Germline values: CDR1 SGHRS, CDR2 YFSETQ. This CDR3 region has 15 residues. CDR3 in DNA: TGCGCCAGCACTCAGGGCGCCGCGAACACCGGGGAGCTGTTTTTT. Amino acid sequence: CASTQGAANTGELFF.

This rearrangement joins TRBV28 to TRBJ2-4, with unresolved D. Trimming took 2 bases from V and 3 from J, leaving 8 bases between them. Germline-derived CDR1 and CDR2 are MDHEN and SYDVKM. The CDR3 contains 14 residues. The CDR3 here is CASSLQPVKNIQYF. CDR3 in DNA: TGTGCCAGCAGTTTACAACCCGTCAAAAACATTCAGTACTTC.

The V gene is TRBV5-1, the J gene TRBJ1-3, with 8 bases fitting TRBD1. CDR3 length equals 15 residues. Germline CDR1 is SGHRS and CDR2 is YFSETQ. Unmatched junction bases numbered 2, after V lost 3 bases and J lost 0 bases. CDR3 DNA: TGCGCCAGCAGCTGGACAGGGCGCTCTGGAAACACCATATATTTT. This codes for CASSWTGRSGNTIYF. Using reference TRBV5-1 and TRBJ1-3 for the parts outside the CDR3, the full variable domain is KAGVTQTPRYLIKTRGQQVTLSCSPISGHRSVSWYQQTPGQGLQFLFEYFSETQRNKGNFPGRFSGRQFSNSRSEMNVSTLELGDSALYLCASSWTGRSGNTIYFGEGSWLTVV.

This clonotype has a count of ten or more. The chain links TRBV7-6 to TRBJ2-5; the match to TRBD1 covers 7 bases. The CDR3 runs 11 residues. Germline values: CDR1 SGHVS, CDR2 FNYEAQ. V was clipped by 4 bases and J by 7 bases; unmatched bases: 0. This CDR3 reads CASSSGGTQYF. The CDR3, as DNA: TGTGCCAGCAGCTCAGGGGGGACCCAGTACTTC. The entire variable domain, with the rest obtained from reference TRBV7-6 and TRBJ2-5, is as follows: GAGVSQSPRYKVTKRGQDVALRCDPISGHVSLYWYRQALGQGPEFLTYFNYEAQQDKSGLPNDRFSAERPEGSISTLTIQRTEQRDSAMYRCASSSGGTQYFGPGTRLLVL.

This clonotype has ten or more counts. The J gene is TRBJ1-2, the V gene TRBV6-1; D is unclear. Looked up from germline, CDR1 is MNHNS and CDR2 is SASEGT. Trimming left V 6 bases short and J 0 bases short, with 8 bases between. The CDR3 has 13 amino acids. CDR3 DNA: TGTGCCAGCAGCATGCTCCCTAACTATGGCTACACCTTC. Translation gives CASSMLPNYGYTF.

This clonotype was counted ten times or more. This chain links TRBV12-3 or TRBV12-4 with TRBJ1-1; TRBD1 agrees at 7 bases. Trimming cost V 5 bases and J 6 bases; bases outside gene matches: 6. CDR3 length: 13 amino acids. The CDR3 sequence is CASSPGTASEAFF. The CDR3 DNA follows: TGTGCCAGCAGTCCCGGGACAGCGTCTGAAGCTTTCTTT.

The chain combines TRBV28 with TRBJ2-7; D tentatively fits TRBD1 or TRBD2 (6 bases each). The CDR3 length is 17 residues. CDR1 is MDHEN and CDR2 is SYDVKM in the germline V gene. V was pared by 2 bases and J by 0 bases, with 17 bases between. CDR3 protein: CASSLRLGGPSSYEQYF. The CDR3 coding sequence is TGTGCCAGCAGTTTAAGGTTGGGGGGCCCAAGCTCCTACGAGCAGTACTTC.

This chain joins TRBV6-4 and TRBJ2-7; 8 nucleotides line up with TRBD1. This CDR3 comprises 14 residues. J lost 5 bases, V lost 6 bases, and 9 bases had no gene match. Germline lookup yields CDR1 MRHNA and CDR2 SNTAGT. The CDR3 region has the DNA TGTGCCAGCAGGTCGACAGGGGTTGTCCACGAGCAGTACTTC. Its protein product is CASRSTGVVHEQYF.

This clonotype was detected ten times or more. Here the CDR3 reads CASSIGSFGGRPNAGELFF. As DNA, the CDR3 is TGTGCCAGCAGTATAGGGTCCTTTGGCGGGAGGCCTAACGCCGGGGAGCTGTTTTTT. V gene TRBV28 combines with J gene TRBJ2-2; 8 nucleotides match TRBD2. The CDR3 is made up of 19 amino acids. The germline V gene has CDR1 MDHEN and CDR2 SYDVKM. The trim removed 5 bases at V and 6 bases at J, leaving 20 bases unmatched.

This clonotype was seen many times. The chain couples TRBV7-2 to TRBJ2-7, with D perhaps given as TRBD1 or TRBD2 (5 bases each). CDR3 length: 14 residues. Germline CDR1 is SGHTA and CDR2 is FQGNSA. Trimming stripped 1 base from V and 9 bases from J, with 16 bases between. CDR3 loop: CASSLEARGTWQYF. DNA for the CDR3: TGTGCCAGCAGCTTAGAGGCACGTGGGACGTGGCAGTACTTC.

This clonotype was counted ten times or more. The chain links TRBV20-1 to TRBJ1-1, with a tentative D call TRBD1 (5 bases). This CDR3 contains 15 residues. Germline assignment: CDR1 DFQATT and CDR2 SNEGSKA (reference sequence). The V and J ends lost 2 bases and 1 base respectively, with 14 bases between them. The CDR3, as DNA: TGCAGTGCTAGACTGTTCGGTGGGGCGAACACTGAAGCTTTCTTT. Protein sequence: CSARLFGGANTEAFF.

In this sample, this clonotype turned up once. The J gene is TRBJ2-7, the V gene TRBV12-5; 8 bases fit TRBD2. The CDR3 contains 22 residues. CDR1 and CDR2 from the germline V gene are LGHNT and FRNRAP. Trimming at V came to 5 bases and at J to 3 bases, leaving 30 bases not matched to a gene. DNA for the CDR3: TGTGCTAGTGGTACCAAACCTCTACTAGCGGCCAGCACCCGGACTGAGTACTACGAGCAGTACTTC. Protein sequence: CASGTKPLLAASTRTEYYEQYF.

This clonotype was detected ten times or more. For the CDR3, the DNA is TGTGCCTGGAGTGCATGGATTAACACTGAAGCTTTCTTT. Translating it yields CAWSAWINTEAFF. This chain connects TRBV30 to TRBJ1-1; no clear D. CDR1 is GTSNPN and CDR2 is SVGIG in the germline V gene (reference sequence). The CDR3 length is 13 residues. V dropped 1 base and J dropped 2 bases, with 8 bases sitting between them. Complete variable domain (other parts from reference TRBV30 and TRBJ1-1): SQTIHQWPATLVQPVGSPLSLECTVEGTSNPNLYWYRQAAGRGLQLLFYSVGIGQISSEVPQNLSASRPQDRQFILSSKKLLLSDSGFYLCAWSAWINTEAFFGQGTRLTVV.

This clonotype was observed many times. The CDR3 sequence is CASSFTGLRLTGELFF. DNA of the CDR3: TGTGCCAGCAGTTTTACTGGTCTACGGCTAACCGGGGAGCTGTTTTTT. This sequence joins TRBV12-3 or TRBV12-4 and TRBJ2-2; D is unclear. The V end lost 3 bases, the J end lost 5 bases, and 16 bases lay between the germline ends. This CDR3 has 16 residues.